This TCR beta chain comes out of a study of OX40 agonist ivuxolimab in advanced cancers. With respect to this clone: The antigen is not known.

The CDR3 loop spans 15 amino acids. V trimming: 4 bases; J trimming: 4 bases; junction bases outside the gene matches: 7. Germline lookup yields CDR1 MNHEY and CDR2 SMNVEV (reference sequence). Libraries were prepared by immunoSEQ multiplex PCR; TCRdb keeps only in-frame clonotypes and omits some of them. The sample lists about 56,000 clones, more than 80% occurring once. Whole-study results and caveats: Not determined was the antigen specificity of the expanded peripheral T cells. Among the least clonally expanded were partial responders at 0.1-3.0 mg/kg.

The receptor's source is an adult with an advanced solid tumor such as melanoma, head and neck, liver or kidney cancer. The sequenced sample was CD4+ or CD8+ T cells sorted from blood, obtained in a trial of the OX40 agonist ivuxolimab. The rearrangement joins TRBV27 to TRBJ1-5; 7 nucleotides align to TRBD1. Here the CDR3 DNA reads TGTGCCAGCAGTTCCAGACAGGGCCGGAATCAGCCCCAGCATTTT. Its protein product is CASSSRQGRNQPQHF.